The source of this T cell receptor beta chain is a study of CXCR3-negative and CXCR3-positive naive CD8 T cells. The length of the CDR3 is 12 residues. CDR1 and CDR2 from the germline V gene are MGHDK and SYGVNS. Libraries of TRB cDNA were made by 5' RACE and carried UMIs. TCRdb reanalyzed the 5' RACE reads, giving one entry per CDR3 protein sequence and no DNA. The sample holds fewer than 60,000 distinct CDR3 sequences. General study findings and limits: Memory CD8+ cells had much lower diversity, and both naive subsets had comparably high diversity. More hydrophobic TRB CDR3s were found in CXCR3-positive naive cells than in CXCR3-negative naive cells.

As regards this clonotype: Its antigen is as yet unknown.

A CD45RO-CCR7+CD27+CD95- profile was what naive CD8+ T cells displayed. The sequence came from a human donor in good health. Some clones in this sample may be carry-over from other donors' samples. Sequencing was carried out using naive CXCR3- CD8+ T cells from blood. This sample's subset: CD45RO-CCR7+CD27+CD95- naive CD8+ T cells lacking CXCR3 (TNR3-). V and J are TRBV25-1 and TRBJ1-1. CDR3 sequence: CASSGRDTEAFF.